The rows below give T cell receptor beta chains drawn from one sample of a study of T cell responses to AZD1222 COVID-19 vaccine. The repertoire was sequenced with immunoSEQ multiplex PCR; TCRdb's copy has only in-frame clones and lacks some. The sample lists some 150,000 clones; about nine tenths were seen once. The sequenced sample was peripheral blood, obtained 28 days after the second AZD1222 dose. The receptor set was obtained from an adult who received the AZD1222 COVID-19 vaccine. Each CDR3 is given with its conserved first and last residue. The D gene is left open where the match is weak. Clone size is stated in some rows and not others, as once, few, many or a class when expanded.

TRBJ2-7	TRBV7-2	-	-	TGTGCCAGCAGCTCTCTCGGCTACGAGCAGTACTTC	CASSSLGYEQYF
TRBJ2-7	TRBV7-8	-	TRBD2	TGTGCCAGCAGCACCGGACTAGCGGGAGCTTCCTACGAGCAGTACTTC	CASSTGLAGASYEQYF
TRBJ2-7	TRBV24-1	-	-	TGTGCCACCAGTGATTTGAGGGGCTTACCCCAGTACTTC	CATSDLRGLPQYF
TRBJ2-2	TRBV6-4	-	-	TGTGCCAGCAGAGAGGTGGTGGGCCCCGGGGAGCTGTTTTTT	CASREVVGPGELFF
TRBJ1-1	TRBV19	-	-	TGTGCCAGTAGTATAGAGGCAGGGAGGACTGAAGCTTTCTTT	CASSIEAGRTEAFF
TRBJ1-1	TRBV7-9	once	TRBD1	TGTGCCGGAAAGACAGGGGGCAAGGGGATGAACACTGAAGCTTTCTTT	CAGKTGGKGMNTEAFF
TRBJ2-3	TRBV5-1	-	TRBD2	TGCGCCAGCAGCTTCGGGAATCTAGCGGGAGATACGCAGTATTTT	CASSFGNLAGDTQYF
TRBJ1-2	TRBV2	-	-	TGTGCCAGCACCTCCGAAGGTTATGGCTACACCTTC	CASTSEGYGYTF
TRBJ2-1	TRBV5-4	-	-	TGTGCCAGCAGCTTGGCAGGGGCCCACTACAATGAGCAGTTCTTC	CASSLAGAHYNEQFF
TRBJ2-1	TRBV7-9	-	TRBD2	TGTGCCAGCAGCTGGCTAGCGGGAGCAAAGTACAATGAGCAGTTCTTC	CASSWLAGAKYNEQFF
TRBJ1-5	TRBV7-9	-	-	TGTGCCAGCAGCTTAGGGACACTTAGCAATCAGCCCCAGCATTTT	CASSLGTLSNQPQHF